This TCR beta chain emerged from a study of cytomegalovirus exposure and HLA in healthy donors. Whole-study findings and limits: A later examination showed that TCR association rates differed by HLA locus, with DRB1 most and HLA-C fewest.

PCR employed 60 Vbeta and 13 Jbeta primers. TCRdb's copy holds only in-frame clones and misses some; the assay was immunoSEQ multiplex PCR. The sample consists of some 90,000 clones, about 74% of them appearing once. Germline lookup yields CDR1 LGHNA and CDR2 YSLEER. The CDR3 contains 14 residues. V was pared by 3 bases and J by 4 bases, with 5 bases of the junction left unmatched. As for this clone: What it binds is not known.

Sample: PBMCs. The source of this sequence is a man aged 40-49 years in good health and CMV-seronegative. The J gene is TRBJ1-2, the V gene TRBV4-3; TRBD1 matches at 7 bases. The CDR3, as DNA: TGCGCCAGCAGCCAGCTGGACAGGAGCTATGGCTACACCTTC. This translates into CASSQLDRSYGYTF.